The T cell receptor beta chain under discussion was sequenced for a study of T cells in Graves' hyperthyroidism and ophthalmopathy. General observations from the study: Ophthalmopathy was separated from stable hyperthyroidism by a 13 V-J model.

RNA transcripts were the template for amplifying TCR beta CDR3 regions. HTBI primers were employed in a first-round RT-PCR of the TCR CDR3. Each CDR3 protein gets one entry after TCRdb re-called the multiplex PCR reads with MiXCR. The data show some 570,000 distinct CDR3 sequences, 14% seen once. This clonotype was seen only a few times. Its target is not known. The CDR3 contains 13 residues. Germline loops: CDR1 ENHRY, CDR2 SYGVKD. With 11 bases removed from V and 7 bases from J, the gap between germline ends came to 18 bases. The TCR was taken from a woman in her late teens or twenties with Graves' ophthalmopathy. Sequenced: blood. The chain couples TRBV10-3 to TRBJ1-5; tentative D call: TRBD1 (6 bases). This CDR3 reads CACTWGAGQPQHF. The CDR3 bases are TGTGCCTGCACTTGGGGGGCCGGACAGCCCCAGCATTTT.